Listed below are T cell receptor beta chains from one sample, sequenced in a study of follicular helper T cells after annual influenza vaccination. The repertoire was sequenced with immunoSEQ multiplex PCR; TCRdb's copy has only in-frame clones and lacks some. Among about 11,000 clones, roughly 82% were seen once, and the ten largest hold roughly 0.82%. Here the sequenced sample was CXCR5- memory CD4+ T cells sorted from blood, taken 6 weeks after influenza vaccination. These receptor sequences come from an adult who received the influenza vaccine. CDR3s include the opening cysteine and the closing phenylalanine or tryptophan. A D gene is named only where the DNA matches it firmly. Clone size appears in some rows only: once, few, many, or a class for an expanded clone.

j_gene,abundance,d_gene,v_gene,CDR3aa,CDR3nt
TRBJ1-3,-,-,TRBV5-1,CASSYGTAGNTIYF,TGCGCCAGCAGCTACGGGACGGCGGGAAACACCATATATTTT
TRBJ1-4,-,TRBD1,TRBV4-1,CASSQDGGRGREKLFF,TGCGCCAGCAGCCAAGATGGAGGTAGGGGGCGAGAAAAACTGTTTTTT
TRBJ1-3,-,-,TRBV6-1,CASTEIQHSGNTIYF,TGTGCCAGCACCGAGATACAACACTCTGGAAACACCATATATTTT
TRBJ2-7,-,TRBD1,TRBV10-3,CATTGQGYEQYF,TGTGCCACTACGGGACAGGGCTACGAGCAGTACTTC
TRBJ2-5,-,TRBD2,TRBV5-1,CASSSSTSLETQYF,TGCGCCAGCAGCTCCTCGACTAGCTTAGAGACCCAGTACTTC
TRBJ2-7,few,-,TRBV5-5,CASSTQGPNEQYF,TGTGCCAGCAGCACGCAGGGTCCGAACGAGCAGTACTTC
TRBJ2-5,-,-,TRBV11-1,CASSLQNEETQYF,TGTGCCAGCAGCCTACAAAACGAAGAGACCCAGTACTTC
TRBJ1-4,-,-,TRBV25-1,CASSEPGPNEKLFF,TGTGCCAGCAGTGAGCCCGGACCTAATGAAAAACTGTTTTTT
TRBJ2-3,-,TRBD1,TRBV6-1,CASSRDSLTDTQYF,TGTGCCAGCAGCCGGGACAGTTTAACAGATACGCAGTATTTT
TRBJ2-1,-,-,TRBV5-4,CASSLYSGNEQFF,TGTGCCAGCAGCCTATATAGTGGAAATGAGCAGTTCTTC
TRBJ2-7,-,-,TRBV28,CASSSPPSGPRYEQYF,TGTGCCAGCAGTTCCCCTCCTTCAGGACCACGATACGAGCAGTACTTC
TRBJ2-1,-,TRBD2,TRBV29-1,CSVERLAGGVEQFF,TGCAGCGTTGAACGACTAGCGGGGGGGGTTGAGCAGTTCTTC
TRBJ2-7,few,-,TRBV6-5,CASSYLDRLYEQYF,TGTGCCAGCAGTTACCTAGACAGGTTGTACGAGCAGTACTTC
TRBJ1-2,-,-,TRBV7-8,CASSLAGRGDSYGYTF,TGTGCCAGCAGCTTAGCGGGGCGGGGGGATAGCTATGGCTACACCTTC
TRBJ2-7,-,-,TRBV4-3,CASSLGQGEQYF,TGCGCCAGCAGCCTTGGACAAGGCGAGCAGTACTTC
TRBJ2-2,-,-,TRBV5-1,CASSLLGGGGELFF,TGCGCCAGCAGCCTCCTGGGTGGAGGTGGGGAGCTGTTTTTT
TRBJ2-5,once,-,TRBV27,CASSQTGGGETQYF,TGTGCCAGCAGCCAAACGGGGGGCGGGGAGACCCAGTACTTC
TRBJ1-4,-,-,TRBV4-1,CASSQDWAAATNEKLFF,TGCGCCAGCAGCCAAGATTGGGCAGCTGCAACTAATGAAAAACTGTTTTTT
TRBJ2-6,-,-,TRBV4-2,CASSQDWGNSGANVLTF,TGTGCCAGCAGCCAAGATTGGGGAAACTCTGGGGCCAACGTCCTGACTTTC
TRBJ1-5,-,-,TRBV6-5,CASSYGRGQPQHF,TGTGCCAGCAGTTACGGTAGGGGTCAGCCCCAGCATTTT
TRBJ1-2,-,-,TRBV6-1,CASSETVNYGYTF,TGTGCCAGCAGTGAAACAGTAAACTATGGCTACACCTTC
TRBJ2-1,-,TRBD1,TRBV15,CATSPRDRDNEQFF,TGTGCCACCAGCCCCCGGGACAGAGACAATGAGCAGTTCTTC
TRBJ2-1,-,-,TRBV6-1,CASSERSRGNEQFF,TGTGCCAGCAGTGAGAGAAGCAGGGGCAATGAGCAGTTCTTC
TRBJ1-1,-,-,TRBV5-1,CASSPGSGDLNTEAFF,TGCGCCAGCAGCCCTGGGAGTGGGGATTTGAACACTGAAGCTTTCTTT